A selection of T cell receptor beta chains follows, all from one sample in a study of control samples from healthy donors and cancer patients. Profiling relied on immunoSEQ multiplex PCR, and the TCRdb table lists in-frame clones only, not all of them. The repertoire includes 76,000 or so clones, about 89% of them detected once, and around a tenth sits in the top ten. Specimen: PBMCs. The receptor source for this set is a woman aged 45-59 years with colorectal cancer. The CDR3 runs from the conserved cysteine through the conserved F or W. D genes are given only for firm matches. For some rows the clone size is stated as once, few or many, or as a class when expanded; others skip it.

V	size	D	J	CDR3	DNA
TRBV7-2	NA	NA	TRBJ1-3	CASSSDGFSGNTIYF	TGTGCCAGCAGCTCGGACGGATTCTCTGGAAACACCATATATTTT
TRBV28	once	TRBD1	TRBJ1-2	CASSFGSRGLLYYGYTF	TGTGCCAGCAGTTTCGGGAGCAGGGGGCTTTTATACTATGGCTACACCTTC
TRBV18	NA	TRBD1	TRBJ2-3	CASSLQGSADTQYF	TGTGCCAGCTCCCTACAGGGGTCGGCAGATACGCAGTATTTT
TRBV4-1	medium-sized	NA	TRBJ1-5	CASSQVDMGFTSNQPQHF	TGCGCCAGCAGCCAAGTGGACATGGGATTTACTAGCAATCAGCCCCAGCATTTT
TRBV27	once	NA	TRBJ1-6	CASSLSHQSTLHF	TGTGCCAGCAGTTTATCGCACCAGTCAACCCTCCACTTT
TRBV10-1	NA	NA	TRBJ2-6	CASSDGLVSGANVLTF	TGCGCCAGCAGTGACGGCTTAGTCTCTGGGGCCAACGTCCTGACTTTC
TRBV19	once	NA	TRBJ1-5	CASSIEGHAQHF	TGTGCCAGTAGTATAGAGGGACATGCCCAGCATTTT
TRBV19	NA	TRBD1	TRBJ2-2	CASSAGTGGPGELFF	TGTGCCAGTAGTGCCGGGACAGGGGGCCCCGGGGAGCTGTTTTTT
TRBV28	NA	TRBD1	TRBJ1-5	CASSMSGTGAPQHF	TGTGCCAGCAGTATGTCCGGGACAGGGGCGCCCCAGCATTTT
TRBV5-1	NA	TRBD1	TRBJ1-1	CASSRTGTVNTEAFF	TGCGCCAGCAGCAGGACAGGGACCGTGAACACTGAAGCTTTCTTT
TRBV6-5	NA	NA	TRBJ1-1	CASSYDRNTEAFF	TGTGCCAGCAGTTACGACAGGAACACTGAAGCTTTCTTT
TRBV7-3	NA	NA	TRBJ2-6	CASKSGSGANVLTF	TGTGCCAGCAAGTCGGGCTCTGGGGCCAACGTCCTGACTTTC
TRBV7-2	NA	TRBD2	TRBJ2-5	CASSSYMGTSDQETQYF	TGTGCCAGCAGCTCTTATATGGGGACTAGCGATCAAGAGACCCAGTACTTC
TRBV24-1	NA	NA	TRBJ1-5	CATGDNSNQPQHF	TGTGCCACCGGGGATAATAGCAATCAGCCCCAGCATTTT
TRBV4-1	NA	NA	TRBJ1-6	CASGLTPLHF	TGCGCCAGCGGACTCACACCCCTCCACTTT
TRBV15	NA	NA	TRBJ2-5	CATSRAPGPETQYF	TGTGCCACCAGCAGGGCCCCTGGGCCGGAGACCCAGTACTTC
TRBV7-9	NA	NA	TRBJ1-5	CASSMGLDNQPQHF	TGTGCCAGCAGCATGGGGTTAGACAATCAGCCCCAGCATTTT
TRBV7-2	NA	TRBD2	TRBJ2-5	CASSLAPAGGQETQYF	TGTGCCAGCAGCTTAGCGCCAGCGGGGGGGCAAGAGACCCAGTACTTC
TRBV15	NA	TRBD1	TRBJ2-5	CATSRDRGLETQYF	TGTGCCACCAGCAGGGACAGGGGGCTAGAGACCCAGTACTTC
TRBV7-2	once	NA	TRBJ1-3	CASSLVLGWTGNTIYF	TGTGCCAGCAGCTTAGTGCTGGGATGGACTGGAAACACCATATATTTT
TRBV2	once	NA	TRBJ2-5	CASSDGRFQETQYF	TGTGCCAGCAGTGACGGGAGATTCCAAGAGACCCAGTACTTC
TRBV7-2	NA	NA	TRBJ1-3	CASSSANTIYF	TGTGCCAGCAGCTCCGCAAACACCATATATTTT
TRBV30	NA	NA	TRBJ1-3	CAQGSGNTIYF	TGTGCCCAGGGATCTGGAAACACCATATATTTT
TRBV3-1/TRBV3-2	NA	NA	TRBJ1-5	CASSPTVYSNQPQHF	TGTGCCAGCAGCCCCACAGTTTATAGCAATCAGCCCCAGCATTTT
TRBV5-5	few	TRBD1	TRBJ1-1	CASSTTGDVDTEAFF	TGTGCCAGCAGCACGACAGGGGATGTGGACACTGAAGCTTTCTTT
TRBV7-6	NA	TRBD1	TRBJ1-4	CASSLPGQSNEKLFF	TGTGCCAGCAGCTTACCGGGACAGAGTAATGAAAAACTGTTTTTT
TRBV12-3/TRBV12-4	NA	NA	TRBJ1-1	CASSLRSEAFF	TGTGCCAGCAGCCTCCGGTCTGAAGCTTTCTTT
TRBV7-9	NA	NA	TRBJ1-4	CASSLAGATNEKLFF	TGTGCCAGCAGCTTAGCAGGGGCAACTAATGAAAAACTGTTTTTT
TRBV28	NA	NA	TRBJ1-3	CASSEAVSLGNTIYF	TGTGCCAGCAGCGAAGCGGTGAGCCTTGGAAACACCATATATTTT
TRBV12-5	few	TRBD1	TRBJ1-5	CASVPQGANQPQHF	TGTGCTAGTGTCCCACAGGGGGCGAATCAGCCCCAGCATTTT
TRBV27	NA	NA	TRBJ2-1	CASSLSDRIPNNEQFF	TGTGCCAGCAGTTTATCAGACAGGATCCCTAACAATGAGCAGTTCTTC
TRBV7-2	NA	NA	TRBJ1-1	CASSSWGGMNTEAFF	TGTGCCAGCAGCTCCTGGGGGGGCATGAACACTGAAGCTTTCTTT
TRBV19	NA	NA	TRBJ1-1	CASSIGGITEAFF	TGTGCCAGTAGTATAGGGGGCATCACTGAAGCTTTCTTT
TRBV4-1	NA	NA	TRBJ1-2	CASSQEGRAGEGYTF	TGCGCCAGCAGCCAAGAGGGGAGGGCAGGGGAGGGCTACACCTTC
TRBV7-7	NA	TRBD1	TRBJ2-5	CASSLGGRGITETQYF	TGTGCCAGCAGCTTAGGTGGCAGGGGGATCACGGAGACCCAGTACTTC
TRBV5-8	NA	TRBD2	TRBJ2-3	CASSLGTSGSTDTQYF	TGTGCCAGCAGCTTGGGGACTAGCGGATCCACAGATACGCAGTATTTT
TRBV14	NA	NA	TRBJ1-2	CASSQEVMQGYGYTF	TGTGCCAGCAGCCAAGAGGTGATGCAGGGCTATGGCTACACCTTC